This T cell receptor beta chain was observed in a study of read filtering for tumor transcriptome and immune sequencing (dated by TCRdb to 2020 to 2021). Study-level background: The cohort consisted of 17 to 20 male and under 15 female patients, with a mean age of roughly 67 years and an age range of roughly 47 to 85. After DNase treatment, whole-transcriptome libraries were prepared with the TruSeq RNA Access Library Prep Kit. By revised international staging, fewer than ten patients were R-ISS I, roughly 17 were R-ISS II and over five were R-ISS III. One of the main goals was to work out a read-filtering strategy for immune repertoire data, in particular whether clonotypes backed by only a single read should be removed. Using the same bone marrow samples, the study ran both targeted immune repertoire sequencing and bulk whole-transcriptome sequencing and then compared the TCR repertoires from each method. TCR-region mapped reads per sample ranged from about 4 to 10.27 million with IR-seq versus only about 75 to 1273 with RNA-seq. Summary of the overall study and its limitations: In IR-seq, single-read clonotypes were 80% to 90% of clonotypes but approximately 4% of total reads; in RNA-seq they were about 68% of clonotypes and about 41% of reads. Removing single-read clonotypes increased the correlation between IR-seq and RNA-seq shared clonotype proportions. Compared with RNA-seq, IR-seq captured clonotypes at much higher depth and more reliably, and a smaller IR-seq throughput was enough to identify most shared clonotypes. The sorted CD138-negative fraction was a mixed bone marrow immune population, not purified T cells.

TCR libraries were built from 400 ng RNA with the Immunoverse kit, using molecular barcoded adaptors covering alpha/delta and beta/gamma chains. TCR library preparation used the same RNA that went into transcriptome sequencing. An Illumina HiSeq 4000 with 2 x 150 cycles was used to sequence the TCR libraries. The published analysis was carried out like this. With MiXCR, TCR reads were aligned to human V, D, J and C references and assembled into CDR3 clonotypes, with quality filtering and error correction included. The tcR package in R was used to analyze clonotype counts and gene usage diversity. For inspection of raw mapping reads, RNA-seq reads were mapped by STAR aligner version 2.5.3a onto GRCh37 of the human genome. To test the effect of sequencing depth on detected clonotypes, IR-seq fastq files were randomly downsampled using Seqtk 1.3. TCRdb applied fastp at Q25 and MiXCR to the public reads, then kept only in-frame beta chains. Here each entry gathers all rows of one CDR3 protein and keeps the most common genes and DNA. The V and J calls, along with clone size, are taken from TCRdb and not from the paper's own processing. The table for this sample lists approximately 25,000 distinct CDR3 sequences; 14% of them were counted only once. The ten largest clones represent about 41% of the sample.

The CDR3 covers 13 residues, taking in both the cysteine and the phenylalanine. Only the CDR3 part of the read is kept: 39 bases, read in frame from the first base. From a lookup of the germline V gene, CDR1 and CDR2 are MDHEN and SYDVKM. Trimming at the junction amounts to 7 bases on V and 3 bases on J, and the germline ends lie 12 bases apart. This clonotype was observed many times. It has no known antigen specificity. No per-base quality is available; no much larger clone lies one base away. Every patient had bone marrow sampled at the time of active disease. Bone marrow mononuclear cells were isolated by Ficoll-Hypaque density gradient centrifugation. Myeloma plasma cells were removed and CD138-negative cells were obtained by negative selection following labeling with CD138 magnetic microbeads on a MACS separator. Flow cytometry with CD138 antibodies on an Attune NxT was used to check how pure the isolated cells were. Total RNA was extracted using TRIzol reagent and was quantified on a NanoDrop spectrophotometer. For each patient, the CD138-negative bone marrow sample underwent paired RNA-seq and IR-seq.

The chain is made from TRBV28 and TRBJ1-2; TRBD1 could be the D gene, as 6 bases match. Specimen: a population of CD138-negative cells sorted from bone marrow. Interpreted using the paper, the cell subset or site label stands for: bone marrow mononuclear cells depleted of CD138+ plasma/myeloma cells by negative magnetic selection. The source of this sequence is a donor aged 40 or over with multiple myeloma. The encoded CDR3 is CASTDRFDYGYTF. The bases are TGTGCCAGCACAGACAGGTTTGACTATGGCTACACCTTC.